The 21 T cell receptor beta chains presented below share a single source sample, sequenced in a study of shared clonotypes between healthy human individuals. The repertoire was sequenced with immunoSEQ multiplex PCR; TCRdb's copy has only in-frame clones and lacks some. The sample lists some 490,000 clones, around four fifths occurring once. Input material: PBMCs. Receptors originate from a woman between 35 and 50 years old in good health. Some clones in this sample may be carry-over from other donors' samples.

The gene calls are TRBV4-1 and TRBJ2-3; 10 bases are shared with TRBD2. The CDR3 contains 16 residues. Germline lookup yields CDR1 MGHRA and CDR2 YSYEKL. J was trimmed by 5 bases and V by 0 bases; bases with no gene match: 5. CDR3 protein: CASSQEGSGRGDTQYF. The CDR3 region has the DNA TGCGCCAGCAGCCAAGAAGGAAGCGGGAGGGGAGATACGCAGTATTTT.

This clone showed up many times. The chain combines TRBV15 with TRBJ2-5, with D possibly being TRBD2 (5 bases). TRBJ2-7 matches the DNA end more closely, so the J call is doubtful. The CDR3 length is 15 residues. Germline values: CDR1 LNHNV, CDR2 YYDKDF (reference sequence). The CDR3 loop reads CATSRDRSGRREQYF. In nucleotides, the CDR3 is TGTGCCACCAGCAGAGATCGAAGCGGTAGGCGCGAGCAGTACTTC.

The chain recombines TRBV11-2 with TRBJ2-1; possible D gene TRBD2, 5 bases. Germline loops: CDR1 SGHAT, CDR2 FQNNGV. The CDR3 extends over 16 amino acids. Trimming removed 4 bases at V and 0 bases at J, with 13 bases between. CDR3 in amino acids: CASSSRTGSSYNEQFF. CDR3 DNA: TGTGCCAGCAGCTCGCGGACGGGAAGCTCCTACAATGAGCAGTTCTTC.

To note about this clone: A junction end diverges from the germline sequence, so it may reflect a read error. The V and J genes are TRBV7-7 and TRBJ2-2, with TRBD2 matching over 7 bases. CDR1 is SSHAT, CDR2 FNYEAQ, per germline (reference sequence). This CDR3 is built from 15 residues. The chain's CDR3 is CASSQGLGRTGELFF. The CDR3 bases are TGTGCTAGCAGCCAAGGACTAGGCCGGACCGGGGAGCTGTTTTTT.

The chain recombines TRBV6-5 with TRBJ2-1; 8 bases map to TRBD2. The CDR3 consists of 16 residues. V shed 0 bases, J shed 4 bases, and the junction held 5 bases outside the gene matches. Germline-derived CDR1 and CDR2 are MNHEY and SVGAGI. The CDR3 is CASSYSSGGDYNEQFF. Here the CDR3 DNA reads TGTGCCAGCAGTTACTCGAGCGGGGGTGATTACAATGAGCAGTTCTTC.

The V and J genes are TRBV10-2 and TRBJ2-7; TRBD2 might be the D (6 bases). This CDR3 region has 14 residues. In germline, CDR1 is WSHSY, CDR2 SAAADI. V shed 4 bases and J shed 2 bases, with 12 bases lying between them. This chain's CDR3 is CASSAQGGTYEQYF. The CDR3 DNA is TGCGCCAGCAGTGCTCAGGGAGGAACCTACGAGCAGTACTTC.

As DNA, the CDR3 is TGTGCCAGCAGCTCGGCCCTGGGTACTAGCGGGAGGGATACGCAGTATTTT. Amino acid sequence: CASSSALGTSGRDTQYF. The V call is TRBV5-4, the J call TRBJ2-3, with TRBD2 matching over 12 bases. This CDR3 has 17 residues. Losses at the gene ends were 3 bases for V and 6 bases for J; bases not matched to a gene: 11. The germline V gene encodes CDR1 SGHNT and CDR2 YYREEE (reference sequence).

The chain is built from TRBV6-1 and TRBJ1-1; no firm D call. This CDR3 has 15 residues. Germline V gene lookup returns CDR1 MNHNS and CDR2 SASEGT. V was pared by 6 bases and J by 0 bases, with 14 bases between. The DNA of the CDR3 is TGTGCCAGCAGGTCGGGTCGCATCATGAACACTGAAGCTTTCTTT. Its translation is CASRSGRIMNTEAFF.

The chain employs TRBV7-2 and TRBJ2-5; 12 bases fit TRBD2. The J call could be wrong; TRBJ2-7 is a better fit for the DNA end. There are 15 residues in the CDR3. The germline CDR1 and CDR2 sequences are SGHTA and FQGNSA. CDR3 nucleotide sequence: TGTGCCAGCAGCCTCACTAGCGGGAGGTCCTACGAGCAGTACTTC. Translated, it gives CASSLTSGRSYEQYF.

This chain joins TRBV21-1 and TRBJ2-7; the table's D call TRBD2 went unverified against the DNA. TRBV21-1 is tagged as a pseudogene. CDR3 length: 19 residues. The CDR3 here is CASSPHSATSGSWRYEQYF. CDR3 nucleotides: TGTGCCAGCAGCCCACACTCCGCGACTAGCGGGAGTTGGCGGTACGAGCAGTACTTC.

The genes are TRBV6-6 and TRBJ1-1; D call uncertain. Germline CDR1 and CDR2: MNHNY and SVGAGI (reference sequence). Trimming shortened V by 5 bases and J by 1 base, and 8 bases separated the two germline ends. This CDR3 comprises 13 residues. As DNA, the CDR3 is TGTGCCAGCAGTGTTCAAAAGAACACTGAAGCTTTCTTT. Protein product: CASSVQKNTEAFF.

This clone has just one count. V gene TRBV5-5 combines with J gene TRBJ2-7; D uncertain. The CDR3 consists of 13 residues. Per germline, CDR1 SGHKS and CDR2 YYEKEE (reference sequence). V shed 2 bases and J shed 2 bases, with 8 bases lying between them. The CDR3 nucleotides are TGTGCCAGCAGCTTTGAGGCGACCTACGAGCAGTACTTC. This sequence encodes CASSFEATYEQYF.

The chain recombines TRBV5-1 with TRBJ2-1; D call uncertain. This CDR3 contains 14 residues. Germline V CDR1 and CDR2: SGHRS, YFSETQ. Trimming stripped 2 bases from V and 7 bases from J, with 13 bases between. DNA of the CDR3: TGCGCCAGCAGCTTTGGACCAAGTGAGAATGAGCAGTTCTTC. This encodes CASSFGPSENEQFF.

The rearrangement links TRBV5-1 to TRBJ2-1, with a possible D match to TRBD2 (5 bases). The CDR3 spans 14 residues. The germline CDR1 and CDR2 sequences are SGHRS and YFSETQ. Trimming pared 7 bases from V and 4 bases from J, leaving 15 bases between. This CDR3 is CASGMAADYNEQFF. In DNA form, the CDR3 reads TGCGCCAGCGGAATGGCAGCGGATTACAATGAGCAGTTCTTC. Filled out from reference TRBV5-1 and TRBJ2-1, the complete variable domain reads KAGVTQTPRYLIKTRGQQVTLSCSPISGHRSVSWYQQTPGQGLQFLFEYFSETQRNKGNFPGRFSGRQFSNSRSEMNVSTLELGDSALYLCASGMAADYNEQFFGPGTRLTVL.

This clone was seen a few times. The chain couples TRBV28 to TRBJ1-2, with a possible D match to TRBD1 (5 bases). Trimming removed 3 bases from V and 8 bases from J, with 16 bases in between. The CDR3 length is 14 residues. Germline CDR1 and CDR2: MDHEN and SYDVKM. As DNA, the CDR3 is TGTGCCAGCAGTTTGGGGCGGACGGATAGGGGCTACACCTTC. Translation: CASSLGRTDRGYTF.

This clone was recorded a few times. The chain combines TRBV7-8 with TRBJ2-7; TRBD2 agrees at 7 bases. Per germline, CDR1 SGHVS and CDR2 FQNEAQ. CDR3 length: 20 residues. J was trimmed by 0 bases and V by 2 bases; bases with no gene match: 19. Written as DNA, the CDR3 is TGTGCCAGCAGCTTACTTAGGGGTTACGCGGGAGCCCACTCCTCCTACGAGCAGTACTTC. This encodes CASSLLRGYAGAHSSYEQYF.

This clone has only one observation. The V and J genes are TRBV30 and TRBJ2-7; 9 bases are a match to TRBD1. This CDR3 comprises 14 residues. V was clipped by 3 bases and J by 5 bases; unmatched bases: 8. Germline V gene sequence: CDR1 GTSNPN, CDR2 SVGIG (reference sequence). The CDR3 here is CAWRKGQGRNEQYF. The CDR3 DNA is TGTGCCTGGAGGAAGGGACAGGGTCGGAACGAGCAGTACTTC.

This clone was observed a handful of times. The CDR3 sequence is CASSGQGGRSSEQYF. CDR3 sequence (DNA): TGTGCCAGCAGCGGGCAGGGTGGCCGGTCGTCCGAGCAGTACTTC. This chain joins TRBV7-9 and TRBJ2-7; possibly TRBD1 for D (5 bases). The V end was cut by 5 bases, the J end by 6 bases, with 20 bases between. CDR3 length: 15 amino acids. Germline lookup yields CDR1 SEHNR and CDR2 FQNEAQ (reference sequence).

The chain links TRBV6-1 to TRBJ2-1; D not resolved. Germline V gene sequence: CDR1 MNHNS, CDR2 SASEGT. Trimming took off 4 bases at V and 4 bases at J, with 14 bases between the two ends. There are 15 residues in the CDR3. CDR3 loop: CASSVAWQEYNEQFF. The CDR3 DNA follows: TGTGCCAGCAGTGTAGCCTGGCAGGAGTACAATGAGCAGTTCTTC.

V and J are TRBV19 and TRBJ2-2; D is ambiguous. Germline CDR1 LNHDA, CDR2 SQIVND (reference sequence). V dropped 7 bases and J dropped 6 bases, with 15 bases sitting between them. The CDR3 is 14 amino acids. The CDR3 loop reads CASNQHRNAGELFF. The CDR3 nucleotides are TGTGCCAGTAACCAGCACCGGAATGCCGGGGAGCTGTTTTTT.

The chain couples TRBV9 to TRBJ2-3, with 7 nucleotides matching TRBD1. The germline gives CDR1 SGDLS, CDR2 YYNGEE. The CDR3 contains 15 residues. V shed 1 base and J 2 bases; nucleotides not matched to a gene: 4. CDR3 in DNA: TGTGCCAGCAGCGTAAGGGACAGCGTCACAGATACGCAGTATTTT. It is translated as CASSVRDSVTDTQYF.